Sequencing of this TCR beta chain was carried out in a study of response to subunit inactivated influenza vaccine. With 1 base removed from V and 0 bases from J, the gap between germline ends came to 8 bases. This CDR3 comprises 15 residues. Of note for this clonotype: Its antigen is not identified.

A single record per CDR3 protein comes from TCRdb applying MiXCR to the RT-PCR reads. In the table there are approximately 570,000 distinct CDR3 sequences, less than 8% of which are singletons. Broader study findings: There was a suggestion from the authors that each seasonal influenza vaccination recruits few new T cells.

V gene TRBV12-3 or TRBV12-4 combines with J gene TRBJ2-3; D gene uncertain. The receptor's source is a man between 45 and 75 years old who received an inactivated influenza vaccine. The material sequenced was PBMCs from blood, taken roughly 24 months after vaccination. As DNA, the CDR3 is TGTGCCAGCAGTTTAGGTTCCACTAGCACAGATACGCAGTATTTT. As protein: CASSLGSTSTDTQYF.